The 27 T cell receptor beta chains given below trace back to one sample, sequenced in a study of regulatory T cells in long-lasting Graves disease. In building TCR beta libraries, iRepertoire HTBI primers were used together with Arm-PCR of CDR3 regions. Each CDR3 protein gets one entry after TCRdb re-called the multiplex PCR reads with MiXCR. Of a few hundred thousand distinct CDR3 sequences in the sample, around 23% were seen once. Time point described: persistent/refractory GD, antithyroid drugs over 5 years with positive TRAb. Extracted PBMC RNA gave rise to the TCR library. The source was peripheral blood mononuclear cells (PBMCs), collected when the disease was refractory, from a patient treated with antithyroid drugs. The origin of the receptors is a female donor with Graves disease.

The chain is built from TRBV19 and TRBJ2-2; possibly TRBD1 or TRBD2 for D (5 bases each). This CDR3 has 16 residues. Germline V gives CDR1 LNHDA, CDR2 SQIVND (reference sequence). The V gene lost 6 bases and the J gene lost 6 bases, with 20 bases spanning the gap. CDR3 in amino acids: CASRSPRGLGAGELFF. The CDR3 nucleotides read TGTGCCAGTAGATCGCCCCGGGGCCTCGGGGCCGGGGAGCTGTTTTTT.

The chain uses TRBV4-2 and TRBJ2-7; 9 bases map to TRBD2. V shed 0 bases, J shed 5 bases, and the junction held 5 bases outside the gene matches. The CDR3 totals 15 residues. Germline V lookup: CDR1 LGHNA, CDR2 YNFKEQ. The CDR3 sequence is CASSQDLAGEDEQYF. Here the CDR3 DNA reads TGTGCCAGCAGCCAAGATTTAGCGGGAGAAGACGAGCAGTACTTC.

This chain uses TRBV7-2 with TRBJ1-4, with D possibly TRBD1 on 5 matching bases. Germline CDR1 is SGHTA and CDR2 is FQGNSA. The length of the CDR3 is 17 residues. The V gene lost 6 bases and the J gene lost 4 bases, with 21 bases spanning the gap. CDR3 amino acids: CASRAGDFGVLNEKLFF. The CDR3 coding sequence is TGTGCCAGCAGGGCCGGGGACTTCGGGGTCCTTAATGAAAAACTGTTTTTT.

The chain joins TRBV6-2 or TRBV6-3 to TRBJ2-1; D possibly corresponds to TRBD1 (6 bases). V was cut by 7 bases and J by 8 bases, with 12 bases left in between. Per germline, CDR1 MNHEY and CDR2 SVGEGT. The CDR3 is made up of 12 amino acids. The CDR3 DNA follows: TGTGCCAGCACCGCATACAGGGATGAGCAGTTCTTC. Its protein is CASTAYRDEQFF.

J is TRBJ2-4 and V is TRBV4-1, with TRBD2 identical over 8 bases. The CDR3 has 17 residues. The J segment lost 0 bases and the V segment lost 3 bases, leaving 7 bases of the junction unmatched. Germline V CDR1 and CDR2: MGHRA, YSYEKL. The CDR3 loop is CASSHGLAVLAKNIQYF. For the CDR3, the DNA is TGCGCCAGCAGCCATGGACTAGCAGTTCTAGCCAAAAACATTCAGTACTTC.

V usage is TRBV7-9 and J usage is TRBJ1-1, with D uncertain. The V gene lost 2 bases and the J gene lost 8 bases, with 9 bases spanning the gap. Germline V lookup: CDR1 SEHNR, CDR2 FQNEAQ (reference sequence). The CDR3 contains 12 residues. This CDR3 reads CASSLYTREAFF. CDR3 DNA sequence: TGTGCCAGCAGCTTATATACACGGGAAGCTTTCTTT.

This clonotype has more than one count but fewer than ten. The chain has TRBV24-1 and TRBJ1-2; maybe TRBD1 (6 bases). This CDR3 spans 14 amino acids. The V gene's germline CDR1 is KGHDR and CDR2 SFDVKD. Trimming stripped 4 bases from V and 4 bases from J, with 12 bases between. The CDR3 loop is CATSERGGGYGYTF. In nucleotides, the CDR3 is TGTGCCACCAGTGAGCGCGGGGGCGGCTATGGCTACACCTTC.

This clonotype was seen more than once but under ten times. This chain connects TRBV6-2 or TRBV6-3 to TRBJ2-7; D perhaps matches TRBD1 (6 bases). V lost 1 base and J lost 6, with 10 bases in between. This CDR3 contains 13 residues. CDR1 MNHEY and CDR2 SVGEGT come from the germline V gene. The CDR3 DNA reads TGTGCCAGCAGTTACTTACAGGGTGGCGAGCAGTACTTC. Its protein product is CASSYLQGGEQYF.

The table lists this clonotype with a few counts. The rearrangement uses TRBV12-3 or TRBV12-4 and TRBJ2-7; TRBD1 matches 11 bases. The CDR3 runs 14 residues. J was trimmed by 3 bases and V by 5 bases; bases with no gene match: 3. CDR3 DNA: TGTGCCAGCAGTGGGGGACAGGGGGACTACGAGCAGTACTTC. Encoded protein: CASSGGQGDYEQYF.

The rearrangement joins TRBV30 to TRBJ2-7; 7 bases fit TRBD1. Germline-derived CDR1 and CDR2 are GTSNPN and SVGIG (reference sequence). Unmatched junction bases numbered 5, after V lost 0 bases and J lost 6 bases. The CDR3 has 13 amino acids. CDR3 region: CAWSVLRTGEQYF. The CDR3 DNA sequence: TGTGCCTGGAGTGTACTGAGGACAGGCGAGCAGTACTTC.

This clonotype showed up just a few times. The CDR3: CASSLTWPQETQYF. The CDR3 region has the DNA TGTGCCAGCAGCTTAACCTGGCCCCAAGAGACCCAGTACTTC. The J gene is TRBJ2-5, the V gene TRBV7-2; D is ambiguous. The CDR3 contains 14 residues. Germline V lookup: CDR1 SGHTA, CDR2 FQGNSA. V was shortened by 2 bases and J by 1 base, with 8 bases between the two germline ends.

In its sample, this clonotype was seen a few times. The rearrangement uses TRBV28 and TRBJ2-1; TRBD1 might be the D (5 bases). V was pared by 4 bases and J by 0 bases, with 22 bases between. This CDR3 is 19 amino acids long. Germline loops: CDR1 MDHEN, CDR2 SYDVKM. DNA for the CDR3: TGTGCCAGCAGTTCCGCGGCCGTCGGTGGGGCAACCTCCTACAATGAGCAGTTCTTC. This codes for CASSSAAVGGATSYNEQFF.

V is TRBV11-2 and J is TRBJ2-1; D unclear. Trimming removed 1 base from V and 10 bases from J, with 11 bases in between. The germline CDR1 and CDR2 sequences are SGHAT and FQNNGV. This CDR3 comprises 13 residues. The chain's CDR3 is CASSLVRDGEQFF. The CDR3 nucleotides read TGTGCCAGCAGCTTAGTAAGGGATGGCGAGCAGTTCTTC.

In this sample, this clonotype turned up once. The CDR3 bases are TGTGCCAGCAGTTATATACCCGGGACAGGGAATTCACCCCTCCACTTT. Residues: CASSYIPGTGNSPLHF. V and J are TRBV6-5 and TRBJ1-6; 9 positions agree with TRBD1. This CDR3 comprises 16 residues. J was trimmed by 7 bases and V by 3 bases; bases with no gene match: 7. Germline CDR1 is MNHEY and CDR2 is SVGAGI.

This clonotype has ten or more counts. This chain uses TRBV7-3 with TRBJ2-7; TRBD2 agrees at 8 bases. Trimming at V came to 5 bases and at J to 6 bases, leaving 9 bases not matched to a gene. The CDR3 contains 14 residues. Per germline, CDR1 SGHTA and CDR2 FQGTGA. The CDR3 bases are TGTGCCAGCAGCCCTACTCCTACTAGCGGCGAGCAGTACTTC. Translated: CASSPTPTSGEQYF.

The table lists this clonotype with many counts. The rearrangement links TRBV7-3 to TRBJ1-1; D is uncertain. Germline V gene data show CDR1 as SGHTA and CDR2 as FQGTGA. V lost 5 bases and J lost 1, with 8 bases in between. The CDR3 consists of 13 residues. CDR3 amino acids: CASSATENTEAFF. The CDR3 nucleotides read TGTGCCAGCAGCGCCACAGAGAACACTGAAGCTTTCTTT.

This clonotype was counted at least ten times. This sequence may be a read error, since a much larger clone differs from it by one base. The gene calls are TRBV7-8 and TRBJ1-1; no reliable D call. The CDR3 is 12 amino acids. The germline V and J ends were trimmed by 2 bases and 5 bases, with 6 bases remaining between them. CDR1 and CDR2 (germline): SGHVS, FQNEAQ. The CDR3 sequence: CASSLRKTEAFF. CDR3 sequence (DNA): TGTGCCAGCAGCTTACGGAAAACTGAAGCTTTCTTT.

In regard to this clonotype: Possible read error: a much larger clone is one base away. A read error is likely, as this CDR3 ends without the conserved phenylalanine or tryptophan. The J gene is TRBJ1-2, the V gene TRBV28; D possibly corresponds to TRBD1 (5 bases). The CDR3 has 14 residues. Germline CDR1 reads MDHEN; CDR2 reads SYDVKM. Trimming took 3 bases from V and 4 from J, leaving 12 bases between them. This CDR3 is CASSFWRGVYGYTL. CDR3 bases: TGTGCCAGCAGTTTCTGGAGAGGGGTCTATGGCTACACCCTC.

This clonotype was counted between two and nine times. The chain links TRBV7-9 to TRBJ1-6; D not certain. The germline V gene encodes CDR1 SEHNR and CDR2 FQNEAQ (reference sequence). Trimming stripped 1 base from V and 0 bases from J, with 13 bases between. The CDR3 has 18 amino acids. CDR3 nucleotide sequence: TGTGCCAGCAGCTTAGTTGGACCTAATAGCTCCTATAATTCACCCCTCCACTTT. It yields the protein CASSLVGPNSSYNSPLHF.

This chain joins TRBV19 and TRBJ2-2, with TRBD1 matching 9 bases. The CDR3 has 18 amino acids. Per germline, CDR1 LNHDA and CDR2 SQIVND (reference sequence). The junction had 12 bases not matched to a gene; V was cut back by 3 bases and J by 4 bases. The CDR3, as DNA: TGTGCCAGTAGTATCCCCTCTGGGACAGGGCTTAGCACCGGGGAGCTGTTTTTT. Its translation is CASSIPSGTGLSTGELFF.

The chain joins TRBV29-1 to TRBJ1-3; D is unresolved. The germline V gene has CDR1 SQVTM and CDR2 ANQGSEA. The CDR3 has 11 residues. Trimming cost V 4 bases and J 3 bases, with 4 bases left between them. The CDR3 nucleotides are TGCAGCGTTGGGGTTGGAAACACCATATATTTT. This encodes CSVGVGNTIYF.

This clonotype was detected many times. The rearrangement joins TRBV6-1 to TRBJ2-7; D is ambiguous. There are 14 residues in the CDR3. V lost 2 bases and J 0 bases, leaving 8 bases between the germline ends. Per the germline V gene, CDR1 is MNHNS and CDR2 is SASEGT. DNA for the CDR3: TGTGCCAGCAGTGAACCATACCCCTCCTACGAGCAGTACTTC. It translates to CASSEPYPSYEQYF.

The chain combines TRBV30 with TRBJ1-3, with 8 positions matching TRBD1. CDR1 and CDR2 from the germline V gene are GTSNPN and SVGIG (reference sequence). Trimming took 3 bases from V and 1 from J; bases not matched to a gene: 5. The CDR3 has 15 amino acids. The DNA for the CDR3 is TGTGCCTGGAGCCGAGGACAGGGTTCTGGAAACACCATATATTTT. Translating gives CAWSRGQGSGNTIYF.

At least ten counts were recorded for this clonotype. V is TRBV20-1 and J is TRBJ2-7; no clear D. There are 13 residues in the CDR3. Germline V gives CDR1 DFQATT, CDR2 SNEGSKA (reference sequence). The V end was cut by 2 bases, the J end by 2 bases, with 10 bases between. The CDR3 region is CSARHVSPYEQYF. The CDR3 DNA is TGCAGTGCTAGACATGTGTCCCCCTACGAGCAGTACTTC.

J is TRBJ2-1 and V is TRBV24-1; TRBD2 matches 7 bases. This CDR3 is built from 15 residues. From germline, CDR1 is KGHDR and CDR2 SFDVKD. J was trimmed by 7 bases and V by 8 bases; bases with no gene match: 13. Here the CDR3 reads CATNNLWGGRNEQFF. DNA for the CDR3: TGTGCCACCAATAACCTATGGGGGGGTAGGAATGAGCAGTTCTTC.

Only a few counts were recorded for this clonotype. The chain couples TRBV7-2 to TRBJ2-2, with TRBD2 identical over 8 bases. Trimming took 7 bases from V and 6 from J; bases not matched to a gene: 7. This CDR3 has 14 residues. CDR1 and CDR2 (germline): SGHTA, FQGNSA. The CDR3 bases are TGTGCCAGCAAAAGGGTAGCGGGATCCGGGGAGCTGTTTTTT. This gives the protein CASKRVAGSGELFF.

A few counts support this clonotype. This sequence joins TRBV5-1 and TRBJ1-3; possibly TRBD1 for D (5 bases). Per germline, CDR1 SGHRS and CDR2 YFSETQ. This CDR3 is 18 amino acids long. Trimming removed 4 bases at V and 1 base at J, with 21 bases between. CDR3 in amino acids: CASSLPPGGATSGNTIYF. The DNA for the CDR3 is TGCGCCAGCAGCCTCCCGCCAGGAGGGGCTACTTCTGGAAACACCATATATTTT.